This TCR beta chain was retrieved from a study of early stage breast cancer tumors. Repertoires were generated with immunoSEQ multiplex PCR, while TCRdb's copy carries only in-frame clones and drops some. The top ten clones hold roughly 8% of a sample with about 28,000 clones, around 53% of them seen once. This clone was seen only a few times. The CDR3 has 13 amino acids. The V gene lost 1 base and the J gene lost 3 bases, with 7 bases spanning the gap. In germline, CDR1 is LGHNA, CDR2 YSLEER. The V call is TRBV4-3, the J call TRBJ2-7; no reliable D call. The receptor was derived from a person aged 50-59 years with breast cancer. Sequencing was carried out using breast tumor tissue. The CDR3 DNA reads as TGCGCCAGCAGCCAAGTTGGGGACTACGAGCAGTACTTC. Its protein product is CASSQVGDYEQYF.